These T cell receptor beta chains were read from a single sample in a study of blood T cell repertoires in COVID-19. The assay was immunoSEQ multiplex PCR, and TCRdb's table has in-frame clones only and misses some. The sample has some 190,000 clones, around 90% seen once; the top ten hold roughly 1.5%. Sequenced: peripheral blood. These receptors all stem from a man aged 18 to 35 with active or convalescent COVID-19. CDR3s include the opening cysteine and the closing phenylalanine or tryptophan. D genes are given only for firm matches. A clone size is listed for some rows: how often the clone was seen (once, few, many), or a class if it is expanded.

TGTGCCACCCCGCGGGGGGACCTTGGGGCCAACGTCCTGACTTTC	CATPRGDLGANVLTF	TRBV24-1	TRBJ2-6	TRBD2	.
TGTGCCAGCATTGCTCCAGGGACCTACAATGAGCAGTTCTTC	CASIAPGTYNEQFF	TRBV6-6	TRBJ2-1	.	.
TGTGCCAGCAGTCCCTTTTCGGCAGGGCACTCACCCCTCCACTTT	CASSPFSAGHSPLHF	TRBV6-5	TRBJ1-6	.	.
TGTGCCAGCAGTTTATCAGGACAGGGCTCGGGCTATGGCTACACCTTC	CASSLSGQGSGYGYTF	TRBV27	TRBJ1-2	TRBD1	few
TGTGCCAGCAGCTTGGGACTAGCGGGAGTATACGAGCAGTACTTC	CASSLGLAGVYEQYF	TRBV2	TRBJ2-7	TRBD2	few
TGTGCCAGCAGACTAGGGTTGGGCATAGCGGGAGCAGGAGATACGCAGTATTTT	CASRLGLGIAGAGDTQYF	TRBV5-4	TRBJ2-3	TRBD2	once
TGTGCCAGCAGCCAAGAGGGCCTGGGACAGGGTTTAAAAGCTTTCTTT	CASSQEGLGQGLKAFF	TRBV4-2	TRBJ1-1	TRBD1	.
TGTGCCAGCAGGGACAGGGCTAACTATGGCTACACCTTC	CASRDRANYGYTF	TRBV12-3/TRBV12-4	TRBJ1-2	TRBD1	.
TGCGCCAGCAGCACGGGGTATGGCTACACCTTC	CASSTGYGYTF	TRBV4-1	TRBJ1-2	.	.
TGTGCCATCAGTCACCACAGCGGGAGGGACACCGGGGAGCTGTTTTTT	CAISHHSGRDTGELFF	TRBV10-3	TRBJ2-2	TRBD2	.
TGCGCCAGCAGTGAGTCGGCAGGGCTCGGCTACACCTTC	CASSESAGLGYTF	TRBV10-2	TRBJ1-2	.	.
TGTGCCAGCAGCCTTAAAGGGGGTGGGGGTTCACCCCTCCACTTT	CASSLKGGGGSPLHF	TRBV11-2	TRBJ1-6	.	.
TGTGCCAGCAGTGAATGGAACCAGGGTTTAGAAAAACTGTTTTTT	CASSEWNQGLEKLFF	TRBV27	TRBJ1-4	.	once
TGTGCCAGCAGCCAGACAGGGGTCTATGGCTACACCTTC	CASSQTGVYGYTF	TRBV27	TRBJ1-2	TRBD1	.
TGTGCCAGCAGCGGGACAGGGGGCACTGAAGCTTTCTTT	CASSGTGGTEAFF	TRBV9	TRBJ1-1	TRBD1	.
TGTGCCAGCAGCTCTACTAGCGGGAGTCCCCACGAGCAGTACTTC	CASSSTSGSPHEQYF	TRBV7-2	TRBJ2-7	TRBD2	.
TGCAGTGCGGTTCGGTATGAGCAGTTCTTC	CSAVRYEQFF	TRBV20-1	TRBJ2-1	.	.
TGTGCCAGCACTGGTGGGGGGACGAACACTGAAGCTTTCTTT	CASTGGGTNTEAFF	TRBV28	TRBJ1-1	.	.
TGTGCCAGCAGTCGAGACAGGGGATACTACGAGCAGTACTTC	CASSRDRGYYEQYF	TRBV27	TRBJ2-7	TRBD1	once